The TCR beta chain under discussion was sequenced for a study of CD8+CD57+ T cells in acquired aplastic anemia (dated by TCRdb to the late 2010s). Background for the entire study: DNA extracted from sorted CD4+ and CD8+ cells had a mean of roughly 3.4 ug, with a range of roughly 0.17 to 27.4 ug. CD8+CD57+ expansion was defined as a frequency above the mean frequency observed in healthy subjects. General study outcomes and caveats: Patients and healthy controls showed no significant difference in CD8+ Simpson's diversity (P=0.060). Around 31 CD8+ CDR3 sequences were shared between patients and controls but appeared highly expressed in patients and within their immunodominant clones.

Expansion of CD8+CD57+ cells had been shown by flow cytometry in the patients chosen for sequencing. Every patient had a diagnosis of severe acquired aplastic anemia based on International Study of Aplastic Anemia and Agranulocytosis and Camitta criteria. At the time blood was sampled, none of the patients had received any therapy. The study deep-sequenced TCR repertoires of sorted CD4+ and CD8+ blood T cells from severe aplastic anemia patients and healthy subjects. Patients were enrolled in the USA under clinicaltrials.gov protocols 00001620, 01623167, 00001397, 00071045, 00081523 and 00961064. Ficoll-Paque density gradient centrifugation was used to isolate peripheral blood mononuclear cells. CD4+ and CD8+ T cells were sorted by FACS or magnetic beads before DNA extraction. Profiling of TCR beta VDJ combinations and CDR3 sequences used genomic DNA as the template. TCR repertoire sequencing was run on an Illumina HiSeq 2000. Per the original workflow: Repertoires were assessed using TRBV/TRBJ rearrangement plots, CDR3 size and DJ length profiles, and Simpson's diversity index. Whichever DNA sequence was most abundant in the deep sequencing data was defined as the immunodominant clone. CDR3 amino acid sequences were screened for sharing across subjects and were compared with published repertoires and the VDJdb database. The public reads were reanalyzed by TCRdb: fastp trimming at Q25, MiXCR alignment, in-frame beta chains only. Duplicate CDR3 protein sequences are folded into a single record with the most common DNA and genes. The V and J calls here are based on TCRdb, not the publication. The sample table contains roughly 200,000 distinct CDR3 sequences; only one count was recorded for around three fifths of them. Roughly 64% of the sample comes from the top ten.

Trimming removed 0 bases from V and 6 bases from J, leaving 8 bases between the germline ends. The CDR3 measures 13 amino acids from cysteine to phenylalanine. The kept DNA is CDR3 alone, 39 bases in frame from the first base. Via the germline V gene, CDR1 is SGHDT and CDR2 YYEEEE. Note on this clonotype: No antigen is known for it. Base qualities are not provided; no much larger clone lies one nucleotide away.

Rearrangement joined TRBV5-6 to TRBJ2-3; no D gene call is confident. The clonotype was recovered from a human donor with aplastic anemia. Sequenced input: sorted CD4+, CD8+, or CD8+CD57+ T cells (not recorded which) from PBMCs. CDR3 sequence: CASSLGVRDTQYF. The DNA reads TGTGCCAGCAGCTTGGGGGTCAGGGATACGCAGTATTTT.